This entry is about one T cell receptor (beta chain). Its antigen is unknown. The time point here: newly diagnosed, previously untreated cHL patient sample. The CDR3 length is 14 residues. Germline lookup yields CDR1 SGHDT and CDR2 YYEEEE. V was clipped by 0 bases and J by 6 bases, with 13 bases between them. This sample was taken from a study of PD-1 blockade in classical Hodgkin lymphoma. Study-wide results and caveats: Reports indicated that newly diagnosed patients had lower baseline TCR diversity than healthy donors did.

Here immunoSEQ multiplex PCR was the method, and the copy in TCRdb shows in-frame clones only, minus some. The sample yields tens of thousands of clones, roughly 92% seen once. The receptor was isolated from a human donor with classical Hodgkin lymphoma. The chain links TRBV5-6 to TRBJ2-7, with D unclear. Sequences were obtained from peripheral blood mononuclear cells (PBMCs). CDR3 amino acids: CASSLGSPLGEQYF. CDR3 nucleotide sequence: TGTGCCAGCAGCTTGGGCAGTCCCCTTGGCGAGCAGTACTTC.